Presented here are 20 T cell receptor beta chains from one specimen sequenced in a study of blood T cell repertoires in COVID-19 (dated by TCRdb to 2018 to 2021). The protocol used for the library was the immunoSEQ multiplex PCR assay. The table was pulled from immuneACCESS by TCRdb, which kept in-frame rearrangements only. Such tables lose some clones; where checked, under half of the loss comes from unresolved V genes, and the rest has no known cause. Across this sample there are about 280,000 clones, with 70% to 90% seen only once. The ten largest clones represent approximately 11% of the sample. Sequencing was done on a sample of peripheral blood. These receptors all come from a woman aged 70-85 years with acute or convalescent COVID-19.

The chain has TRBV7-9 and TRBJ1-1, with 7 bases identical to TRBD1. The germline gives CDR1 SEHNR, CDR2 FQNEAQ (reference sequence). Losses at the gene ends were 4 bases for V and 0 bases for J; bases not matched to a gene: 5. The CDR3 is 15 amino acids. The CDR3 is CASSSRTGMNTEAFF. As DNA, the CDR3 is TGTGCCAGCAGCTCCCGGACAGGCATGAACACTGAAGCTTTCTTT. Using reference TRBV7-9 and TRBJ1-1 for the parts outside the CDR3, the full variable domain is DTGVSQNPRHKITKRGQNVTFRCDPISEHNRLYWYRQTLGQGPEFLTYFQNEAQLEKSRLLSDRFSAERPKGSFSTLEIQRTEQGDSAMYLCASSSRTGMNTEAFFGQGTRLTVV.

The chain recombines TRBV12-3 or TRBV12-4 with TRBJ1-6, with a tentative D call TRBD1 (5 bases). Trimming took off 3 bases at V and 7 bases at J, with 7 bases between the two ends. CDR3 length: 13 residues. The CDR3 here is CASSLGGNSPLHF. The CDR3, as DNA: TGTGCCAGCAGTTTGGGGGGGAATTCACCCCTCCACTTT.

CDR3 in amino acids: CASSPTLTSTETQYF. For the CDR3, the DNA is TGTGCCAGCTCACCGACCCTGACTAGCACGGAGACCCAGTACTTC. The chain has TRBV18 and TRBJ2-5; 7 bases line up with TRBD2. The CDR3 length is 15 residues. Trimming removed 3 bases from V and 5 bases from J; junction bases left unmatched: 9. Germline CDR1 KGHSH, CDR2 LQKENI.

The CDR3: CASSFTGGSNNSPLHF. The CDR3 DNA is TGTGCCAGCAGTTTCACAGGGGGCTCTAATAATTCACCCCTCCACTTT. The rearrangement joins TRBV5-5 to TRBJ1-6, with TRBD1 matching 9 bases. The CDR3 has 16 residues. The V segment lost 5 bases and the J segment 5 bases; nucleotides outside the gene matches: 8. Germline V gives CDR1 SGHKS, CDR2 YYEKEE (reference sequence). Supplemented by reference TRBV5-5 and TRBJ1-6, the full variable domain reads DAGVTQSPTHLIKTRGQQVTLRCSPISGHKSVSWYQQVLGQGPQFIFQYYEKEERGRGNFPDRFSARQFPNYSSELNVNALLLGDSALYLCASSFTGGSNNSPLHFGNGTRLTVT.

This clone was detected only a few times. The chain uses TRBV6-5 and TRBJ2-5, with a possible D match to TRBD2 (5 bases). Germline V gene sequence: CDR1 MNHEY, CDR2 SVGAGI. V was clipped by 3 bases and J by 5 bases, with 10 bases between them. The CDR3 is made up of 13 amino acids. The CDR3 sequence: CASSYRGRETQYF. CDR3 coding DNA: TGTGCCAGCAGTTATCGGGGTCGGGAGACCCAGTACTTC.

This chain joins TRBV7-8 and TRBJ2-1, with D possibly being TRBD2 (6 bases). This CDR3 is 17 amino acids long. With 3 bases removed from V and 2 bases from J, the gap between germline ends came to 17 bases. Germline V CDR1 and CDR2: SGHVS, FQNEAQ. The CDR3 DNA follows: TGTGCCAGCAGCTTGTGGAGGGTACTATCGCCCTACAATGAGCAGTTCTTC. It translates to CASSLWRVLSPYNEQFF.

This clone has a single count. V and J are TRBV5-1 and TRBJ2-7, with D possibly matching TRBD2 (7 bases). The CDR3 totals 14 residues. Germline lookup yields CDR1 SGHRS and CDR2 YFSETQ. V shed 0 bases and J shed 4 bases, with 11 bases lying between them. In DNA, the CDR3 is TGCGCCAGCAGCTTGGCACAGGGAGGGTACGAGCAGTACTTC. As protein: CASSLAQGGYEQYF.

V is TRBV6-5 and J is TRBJ1-5; D unclear. Germline CDR1 MNHEY, CDR2 SVGAGI. V lost 2 bases and J 9 bases, leaving 14 bases between the germline ends. This CDR3 is 14 amino acids long. Here the CDR3 DNA reads TGTGCCAGCAGTTACCGGCAGGCTGACGGGCCCCAGCATTTT. Its protein product is CASSYRQADGPQHF.

The chain employs TRBV14 and TRBJ1-6; D is perhaps TRBD1 (5 bases). Trimming removed 0 bases at V and 10 bases at J, with 13 bases between. This CDR3 region has 15 residues. Looked up from germline, CDR1 is SGHDN and CDR2 is FVKESK. Here the CDR3 DNA reads TGTGCCAGCAGCCAAGAAGGGCAGGGAGGGTCACCCCTCCACTTT. Translating it yields CASSQEGQGGSPLHF.

This sequence joins TRBV25-1 and TRBJ2-7; D is unclear. Trimming shortened V by 3 bases and J by 0 bases, and 6 bases separated the two germline ends. The CDR3 covers 13 residues. CDR1 MGHDK and CDR2 SYGVNS come from the germline V gene. CDR3 in DNA: TGTGCCAGCAGTGAGGTCGGCTCCTACGAGCAGTACTTC. It yields the protein CASSEVGSYEQYF.

The V gene is TRBV5-4, the J gene TRBJ2-5; 8 nucleotides match TRBD1. Germline CDR1 reads SGHNT; CDR2 reads YYREEE (reference sequence). The junction had 3 bases not matched to a gene; V was cut back by 4 bases and J by 1 base. The CDR3 extends over 14 amino acids. CDR3 sequence (DNA): TGTGCCAGCAGCAGAGGACAGGGCCAAGAGACCCAGTACTTC. Translation gives CASSRGQGQETQYF.

This chain connects TRBV6-8 to TRBJ2-2; D call uncertain. In germline, CDR1 is MNHGY, CDR2 SAAAGT. The CDR3 runs 14 residues. V lost 1 base to trimming and J lost 5 bases, with 8 bases between them. The CDR3 sequence: CASSYFSETGELFF. In DNA form, the CDR3 reads TGTGCCAGCAGTTACTTCTCGGAGACCGGGGAGCTGTTTTTT.

The J gene is TRBJ1-6, the V gene TRBV28, with D possibly TRBD1 on 6 matching bases. This CDR3 region has 11 residues. V dropped 11 bases and J dropped 8 bases, with 10 bases sitting between them. Per the germline V gene, CDR1 is MDHEN and CDR2 is SYDVKM. The CDR3 region has the DNA TGTGCCGTCAGGGGTGATTCACCCCTCCACTTT. Protein product: CAVRGDSPLHF.

This chain connects TRBV19 to TRBJ2-2, with TRBD2 matching over 8 bases. The CDR3 spans 15 residues. The germline V gene has CDR1 LNHDA and CDR2 SQIVND (reference sequence). Trimming took 7 bases from V and 5 from J; bases not matched to a gene: 9. Here the CDR3 DNA reads TGTGCCAGTACTGGGCGGGGGGACCGGACCGGGGAGCTGTTTTTT. Translation: CASTGRGDRTGELFF.

In this sample, this clone turned up a few times. The chain employs TRBV5-8 and TRBJ2-1; D is uncertain. V was cut by 4 bases and J by 10 bases, with 9 bases left in between. This CDR3 is 11 amino acids long. Germline lookup yields CDR1 SGHTS and CDR2 YDEGEE. The CDR3 protein is CASSALTEQFF. The CDR3 DNA reads TGTGCCAGCAGCGCATTGACAGAGCAGTTCTTC.

The gene calls are TRBV29-1 and TRBJ2-3; 9 nucleotides agree with TRBD2. Germline values: CDR1 SQVTM, CDR2 ANQGSEA. CDR3 length: 14 amino acids. Losses at the gene ends were 8 bases for V and 2 bases for J; bases not matched to a gene: 8. CDR3 amino acids: CSSRGLAYTDTQYF. In DNA, the CDR3 is TGCAGCTCACGCGGACTAGCGTACACAGATACGCAGTATTTT.

As concerns this clone: The sample holds other DNA sequences that translate to the same CDR3. This chain uses TRBV4-2 with TRBJ2-7; D is perhaps TRBD1 (5 bases). Trimming pared 0 bases from V and 7 bases from J, leaving 13 bases between. CDR1 is LGHNA and CDR2 is YNFKEQ in the germline V gene. CDR3 length: 14 amino acids. The CDR3 DNA is TGTGCCAGCAGCCAAGATCTCCAGGGCAGAGAGCAGTACTTC. It is translated as CASSQDLQGREQYF.

V gene TRBV30 combines with J gene TRBJ1-6, with 7 bases identical to TRBD1. V was pared by 2 bases and J by 14 bases, with 9 bases of the junction left unmatched. CDR3 length: 13 amino acids. Per germline, CDR1 GTSNPN and CDR2 SVGIG (reference sequence). CDR3 sequence (DNA): TGTGCCTGGAGTTGGCAGGGGGGTTTGACCCTCCACTTT. This translates into CAWSWQGGLTLHF.

The chain has TRBV21-1 and TRBJ2-2; no DNA check was done on the table's D call, TRBD2. TRBV21-1 is recorded as a pseudogene. CDR3 length: 15 amino acids. The CDR3 DNA is TGTGCCACGGAGGGACTAGCGGGGCCCACCGGGGAGCTGTTTTTT. Its translation is CATEGLAGPTGELFF.

This clone appeared a single time. The V call is TRBV11-2, the J call TRBJ2-7; TRBD1 is a possible D gene (6 bases). Germline assignment: CDR1 SGHAT and CDR2 FQNNGV. The CDR3 covers 15 residues. V was trimmed by 4 bases and J by 1 base, leaving 14 bases between them. The CDR3 sequence is CASSSRQAGSYEQYF. The CDR3 nucleotides read TGTGCCAGCAGCTCCCGACAGGCTGGATCCTACGAGCAGTACTTC. The full variable domain, rest sourced from reference TRBV11-2 and TRBJ2-7, is EAGVAQSPRYKIIEKRQSVAFWCNPISGHATLYWYQQILGQGPKLLIQFQNNGVVDDSQLPKDRFSAERLKGVDSTLKIQPAKLEDSAVYLCASSSRQAGSYEQYFGPGTRLTVT.